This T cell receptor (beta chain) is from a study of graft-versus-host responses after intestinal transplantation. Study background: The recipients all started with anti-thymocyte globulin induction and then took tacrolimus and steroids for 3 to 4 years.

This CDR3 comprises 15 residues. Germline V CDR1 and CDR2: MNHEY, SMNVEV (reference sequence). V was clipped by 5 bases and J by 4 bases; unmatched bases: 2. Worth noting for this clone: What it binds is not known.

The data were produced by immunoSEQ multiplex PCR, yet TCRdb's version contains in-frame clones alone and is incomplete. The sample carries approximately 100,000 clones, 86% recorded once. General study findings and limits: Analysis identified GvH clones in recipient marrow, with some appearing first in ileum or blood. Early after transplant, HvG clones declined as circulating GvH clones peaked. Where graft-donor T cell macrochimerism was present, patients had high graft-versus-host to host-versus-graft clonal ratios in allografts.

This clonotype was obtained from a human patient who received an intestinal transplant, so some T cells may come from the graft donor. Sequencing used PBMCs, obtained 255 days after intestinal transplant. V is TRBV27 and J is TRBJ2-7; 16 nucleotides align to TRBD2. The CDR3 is CASSPGLAGGYEQYF. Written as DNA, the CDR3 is TGTGCCAGCAGTCCGGGACTAGCGGGAGGGTACGAGCAGTACTTC.